These T cell receptor beta chains were read from a single sample in a study of cytomegalovirus exposure and HLA in healthy donors. Profiled with immunoSEQ multiplex PCR; TCRdb holds only in-frame clones, not every one. The sample has about 82,000 clones; just over 70% are singletons. The sequenced sample was PBMCs. All receptors derive from a man between 60 and 75 years old in good health and CMV-seronegative. CDR3s include the opening cysteine and the closing phenylalanine or tryptophan. The order of the fields is CDR3 protein, CDR3 DNA, J gene, clone size, D gene, V gene. D genes are given only for firm matches. Expanded clones are given a class, and other clones once, few, many or no size at all.

CDR3aa: CASSLAGSGSSYEQYF
CDR3nt: TGTGCCAGCAGCTTAGCAGGGAGCGGGAGCTCCTACGAGCAGTACTTC
j_gene: TRBJ2-7
abundance: few
d_gene: TRBD2
v_gene: TRBV7-8

CDR3aa: CASSSGASGANVLTF
CDR3nt: TGTGCCAGCAGCTCAGGGGCCTCTGGGGCCAACGTCCTGACTTTC
j_gene: TRBJ2-6
abundance: NA
d_gene: NA
v_gene: TRBV28

CDR3aa: CASRAGTADSPLHF
CDR3nt: TGCGCCAGCAGGGCCGGGACAGCGGATTCACCCCTCCACTTT
j_gene: TRBJ1-6
abundance: once
d_gene: TRBD1
v_gene: TRBV5-1

CDR3aa: CATQIPGTGELFF
CDR3nt: TGTGCCACCCAAATCCCCGGCACCGGGGAGCTGTTTTTT
j_gene: TRBJ2-2
abundance: NA
d_gene: NA
v_gene: TRBV6-5

CDR3aa: CASSIDSQGSGQPQHF
CDR3nt: TGTGCCAGTAGTATTGATTCCCAGGGATCGGGTCAGCCCCAGCATTTT
j_gene: TRBJ1-5
abundance: NA
d_gene: NA
v_gene: TRBV19

CDR3aa: CASSTNRDRGYEQYF
CDR3nt: TGTGCCAGCAGTACAAACCGGGACAGGGGTTACGAGCAGTACTTC
j_gene: TRBJ2-7
abundance: NA
d_gene: TRBD1
v_gene: TRBV28

CDR3aa: CASSTFTGQAFF
CDR3nt: TGTGCCAGTAGTACATTCACAGGACAAGCTTTCTTT
j_gene: TRBJ1-1
abundance: few
d_gene: NA
v_gene: TRBV19

CDR3aa: CASSSWTGGYNEQFF
CDR3nt: TGTGCCAGCAGTTCGTGGACAGGCGGGTACAATGAGCAGTTCTTC
j_gene: TRBJ2-1
abundance: NA
d_gene: TRBD1
v_gene: TRBV28

CDR3aa: CASSIGTVYEQYF
CDR3nt: TGTGCCAGTAGTATAGGTACAGTTTATGAGCAGTACTTC
j_gene: TRBJ2-7
abundance: NA
d_gene: NA
v_gene: TRBV19

CDR3aa: CASSFLVAGADTQYF
CDR3nt: TGCGCCAGCAGCTTTTTGGTAGCGGGAGCAGATACGCAGTATTTT
j_gene: TRBJ2-3
abundance: few
d_gene: TRBD2
v_gene: TRBV5-1

CDR3aa: CASSLGEMETQYF
CDR3nt: TGTGCCAGCAGCTTAGGGGAGATGGAGACCCAGTACTTC
j_gene: TRBJ2-5
abundance: NA
d_gene: NA
v_gene: TRBV7-2

CDR3aa: CASSPPTSGSRPDTQYF
CDR3nt: TGTGCCAGCAGTCCCCCGACTAGCGGGAGCCGACCAGATACGCAGTATTTT
j_gene: TRBJ2-3
abundance: medium-sized
d_gene: TRBD2
v_gene: TRBV25-1

CDR3aa: CAISSGTGATNEKLFF
CDR3nt: TGTGCCATCAGTAGCGGGACAGGGGCGACCAATGAAAAACTGTTTTTT
j_gene: TRBJ1-4
abundance: NA
d_gene: TRBD1
v_gene: TRBV10-3

CDR3aa: CASSKGTGLRYGYTF
CDR3nt: TGTGCCAGCAGTAAGGGGACAGGGTTGCGCTATGGCTACACCTTC
j_gene: TRBJ1-2
abundance: NA
d_gene: TRBD1
v_gene: TRBV25-1

CDR3aa: CASSLGTGPGSWSLFF
CDR3nt: TGCGCCAGCAGCTTGGGGACAGGCCCGGGGAGCTGGTCGCTGTTTTTT
j_gene: TRBJ2-2
abundance: NA
d_gene: TRBD1
v_gene: TRBV5-1

CDR3aa: CASSRGQGESPLHF
CDR3nt: TGCGCCAGCAGCCGAGGACAGGGTGAATCACCCCTCCACTTT
j_gene: TRBJ1-6
abundance: few
d_gene: TRBD1
v_gene: TRBV4-3

CDR3aa: CATSLHQGETGELFF
CDR3nt: TGTGCCACCAGCCTTCACCAGGGGGAGACCGGGGAGCTGTTTTTT
j_gene: TRBJ2-2
abundance: few
d_gene: TRBD1
v_gene: TRBV15

CDR3aa: CATGTGGSGEQYF
CDR3nt: TGCGCCACCGGGACAGGGGGATCGGGCGAGCAGTACTTC
j_gene: TRBJ2-7
abundance: NA
d_gene: TRBD1
v_gene: TRBV5-1

CDR3aa: CASSEKALAGAVEQYF
CDR3nt: TGTGCCAGCAGTGAAAAGGCACTAGCGGGAGCTGTGGAGCAGTACTTC
j_gene: TRBJ2-7
abundance: few
d_gene: TRBD2
v_gene: TRBV6-1

CDR3aa: CASVTGPMNTEAFF
CDR3nt: TGTGCCAGTGTGACAGGACCCATGAACACTGAAGCTTTCTTT
j_gene: TRBJ1-1
abundance: NA
d_gene: NA
v_gene: TRBV6-1

CDR3aa: CASSWSGRDQETQYF
CDR3nt: TGTGCCAGCAGCTGGAGCGGGAGAGACCAAGAGACCCAGTACTTC
j_gene: TRBJ2-5
abundance: NA
d_gene: TRBD2
v_gene: TRBV5-6

CDR3aa: CASSLGVTDTQYF
CDR3nt: TGTGCCAGCAGTCTCGGAGTCACAGATACGCAGTATTTT
j_gene: TRBJ2-3
abundance: many
d_gene: NA
v_gene: TRBV27

CDR3aa: CASSSLEGGVSPGQFF
CDR3nt: TGTGCCAGCAGCTCCTTGGAAGGGGGAGTTAGCCCGGGGCAGTTCTTC
j_gene: TRBJ2-1
abundance: few
d_gene: NA
v_gene: TRBV13

CDR3aa: CASSPTGSGQPQHF
CDR3nt: TGTGCCAGCAGCCCGACAGGGTCGGGTCAGCCCCAGCATTTT
j_gene: TRBJ1-5
abundance: NA
d_gene: TRBD1
v_gene: TRBV11-2

CDR3aa: CASSQLAGAETQYF
CDR3nt: TGTGCCAGCAGTCAACTAGCGGGAGCCGAGACCCAGTACTTC
j_gene: TRBJ2-5
abundance: once
d_gene: TRBD2
v_gene: TRBV28

CDR3aa: CASNPSGTGIYGYTF
CDR3nt: TGTGCCAGCAACCCCTCCGGGACAGGGATCTATGGCTACACCTTC
j_gene: TRBJ1-2
abundance: NA
d_gene: TRBD1
v_gene: TRBV6-5

CDR3aa: CASSILGLAGGQGRIGELFF
CDR3nt: TGTGCCAGCAGCATACTGGGACTAGCGGGAGGGCAGGGGAGGATCGGGGAGCTGTTTTTT
j_gene: TRBJ2-2
abundance: NA
d_gene: TRBD2
v_gene: TRBV28

CDR3aa: CASSRQGGYEQYF
CDR3nt: TGTGCCAGCAGCAGACAGGGGGGGTACGAGCAGTACTTC
j_gene: TRBJ2-7
abundance: NA
d_gene: TRBD1
v_gene: TRBV2

CDR3aa: CASSQRTGDEQFF
CDR3nt: TGTGCCAGCTCACAGCGTACAGGGGATGAGCAGTTCTTC
j_gene: TRBJ2-1
abundance: NA
d_gene: TRBD1
v_gene: TRBV18

CDR3aa: CSAAQGVSTDTQYF
CDR3nt: TGCAGCGCGGCTCAGGGGGTTAGCACAGATACGCAGTATTTT
j_gene: TRBJ2-3
abundance: NA
d_gene: TRBD1
v_gene: TRBV29-1

CDR3aa: CASSGRQGYNEQFF
CDR3nt: TGTGCCAGCAGTGGAAGACAGGGGTACAATGAGCAGTTCTTC
j_gene: TRBJ2-1
abundance: NA
d_gene: TRBD1
v_gene: TRBV6-1

CDR3aa: CSVAGQPYEQYF
CDR3nt: TGCAGCGTTGCCGGACAGCCCTACGAGCAGTACTTC
j_gene: TRBJ2-7
abundance: few
d_gene: NA
v_gene: TRBV29-1

CDR3aa: CASSYSRGGSEQFF
CDR3nt: TGTGCCAGCAGTTACAGTCGGGGGGGCAGTGAGCAGTTCTTC
j_gene: TRBJ2-1
abundance: NA
d_gene: TRBD2
v_gene: TRBV6-6

CDR3aa: CASSGTGREDSPLHF
CDR3nt: TGTGCCAGCAGTGGGACAGGAAGGGAGGATTCACCCCTCCACTTT
j_gene: TRBJ1-6
abundance: NA
d_gene: TRBD1
v_gene: TRBV2

CDR3aa: CSVADTYEQYF
CDR3nt: TGCAGCGTGGCAGATACCTACGAGCAGTACTTC
j_gene: TRBJ2-7
abundance: NA
d_gene: NA
v_gene: TRBV29-1

CDR3aa: CAWSVAVNQPQHF
CDR3nt: TGCGCCTGGAGTGTGGCAGTCAATCAGCCCCAGCATTTT
j_gene: TRBJ1-5
abundance: NA
d_gene: NA
v_gene: TRBV30

CDR3aa: CASSARQGAVGYTF
CDR3nt: TGTGCCAGCAGCGCAAGACAGGGGGCTGTAGGCTACACCTTC
j_gene: TRBJ1-2
abundance: few
d_gene: TRBD1
v_gene: TRBV2

CDR3aa: CASSPPEAFYRYGYTF
CDR3nt: TGTGCCAGTAGCCCCCCTGAGGCTTTCTATCGCTATGGCTACACCTTC
j_gene: TRBJ1-2
abundance: NA
d_gene: NA
v_gene: TRBV19

CDR3aa: CASSLRGNSNQPQHF
CDR3nt: TGCGCCAGCAGCCTTCGAGGGAATAGCAATCAGCCCCAGCATTTT
j_gene: TRBJ1-5
abundance: NA
d_gene: NA
v_gene: TRBV4-1

CDR3aa: CASSFGLTNEKLFF
CDR3nt: TGTGCCAGCAGTTTCGGTTTAACTAATGAAAAACTGTTTTTT
j_gene: TRBJ1-4
abundance: NA
d_gene: NA
v_gene: TRBV28

CDR3aa: CASSLQGTETQYF
CDR3nt: TGCGCCAGCAGCTTACAGGGAACGGAGACCCAGTACTTC
j_gene: TRBJ2-5
abundance: once
d_gene: NA
v_gene: TRBV5-1

CDR3aa: CSGFDNAYEQYF
CDR3nt: TGCAGCGGATTCGACAACGCCTACGAGCAGTACTTC
j_gene: TRBJ2-7
abundance: NA
d_gene: NA
v_gene: TRBV29-1

CDR3aa: CASSEGHRVWDTEAFF
CDR3nt: TGTGCCAGCAGCGAGGGCCACAGGGTATGGGACACTGAAGCTTTCTTT
j_gene: TRBJ1-1
abundance: NA
d_gene: NA
v_gene: TRBV9

CDR3aa: CASSSHGQGVDEAFF
CDR3nt: TGCGCCAGCAGCTCCCATGGACAGGGAGTGGATGAAGCTTTCTTT
j_gene: TRBJ1-1
abundance: NA
d_gene: TRBD1
v_gene: TRBV5-1

CDR3aa: CASSLAGPPNSPLHF
CDR3nt: TGTGCCAGCAGCTTGGCAGGGCCACCTAATTCACCCCTCCACTTT
j_gene: TRBJ1-6
abundance: NA
d_gene: NA
v_gene: TRBV7-2

CDR3aa: CASSLISGGVDTQYF
CDR3nt: TGTGCCAGCAGCTTAATTAGCGGGGGTGTAGATACGCAGTATTTT
j_gene: TRBJ2-3
abundance: NA
d_gene: TRBD2
v_gene: TRBV7-2

CDR3aa: CASSTTGLQETQYF
CDR3nt: TGTGCCAGCAGCACCACAGGGCTTCAAGAGACCCAGTACTTC
j_gene: TRBJ2-5
abundance: NA
d_gene: NA
v_gene: TRBV5-4

CDR3aa: CASSQAEATGELFF
CDR3nt: TGCGCCAGCAGCCAAGCTGAGGCGACCGGGGAGCTGTTTTTT
j_gene: TRBJ2-2
abundance: NA
d_gene: NA
v_gene: TRBV4-3

CDR3aa: CASSYTGGPVNTEAFF
CDR3nt: TGCGCCAGCAGCTACACAGGGGGTCCGGTGAACACTGAAGCTTTCTTT
j_gene: TRBJ1-1
abundance: few
d_gene: TRBD1
v_gene: TRBV5-1

CDR3aa: CASSMSRDTGHEQYF
CDR3nt: TGTGCCAGCAGCATGTCCCGGGACACTGGCCACGAGCAGTACTTC
j_gene: TRBJ2-7
abundance: NA
d_gene: NA
v_gene: TRBV6-1

CDR3aa: CASSPGQGTYEQYF
CDR3nt: TGTGCCAGCAGTCCGGGACAGGGGACGTACGAGCAGTACTTC
j_gene: TRBJ2-7
abundance: NA
d_gene: TRBD1
v_gene: TRBV6-4